These T cell receptor beta chains were read from a single sample in a study of regulatory T cells in long-lasting Graves disease. MiXCR, run by TCRdb on the multiplex PCR reads, gives a single entry per CDR3 protein. This sample has about 340,000 distinct CDR3 sequences, with around 20% found just once. Sequenced material: peripheral blood mononuclear cells (PBMCs), taken when the disease was refractory, from a patient treated with antithyroid drugs. The receptors derive from a female donor with Graves disease. CDR3s leave out the opening cysteine and the closing phenylalanine or tryptophan. The order of the fields is V gene, J gene, CDR3 protein.

v_gene: TRBV24-1
j_gene: TRBJ2-2
CDR3aa: ATSDLSGPYTGELF

v_gene: TRBV5-1
j_gene: TRBJ2-4
CDR3aa: ASSLESRGAKNIQY

v_gene: TRBV12-5
j_gene: TRBJ1-5
CDR3aa: ASGLPGRGQPQH

v_gene: TRBV12-3/TRBV12-4
j_gene: TRBJ1-5
CDR3aa: ASSSGWGGNQPQH

v_gene: TRBV7-6
j_gene: TRBJ1-2
CDR3aa: ASNSGGAYGYT

v_gene: TRBV12-3/TRBV12-4
j_gene: TRBJ1-1
CDR3aa: ASSLAQGIGEAF

v_gene: TRBV30
j_gene: TRBJ1-2
CDR3aa: AWSTRDGQGYT

v_gene: TRBV20-1
j_gene: TRBJ1-4
CDR3aa: SALQGEEKLF

v_gene: TRBV9
j_gene: TRBJ1-5
CDR3aa: ASSVGTSNQPQH

v_gene: TRBV6-4
j_gene: TRBJ2-7
CDR3aa: ASGGTPGPYEQY

v_gene: TRBV4-1
j_gene: TRBJ1-4
CDR3aa: ASSQLLGEKLF

v_gene: TRBV6-6
j_gene: TRBJ1-2
CDR3aa: ASSYSLAYGYT

v_gene: TRBV27
j_gene: TRBJ1-2
CDR3aa: ASMGRGNYGYT

v_gene: TRBV7-9
j_gene: TRBJ2-7
CDR3aa: ASSSPGQAIHEQY

v_gene: TRBV5-1
j_gene: TRBJ1-6
CDR3aa: ASSSTVGDSPLH

v_gene: TRBV12-3/TRBV12-4
j_gene: TRBJ2-2
CDR3aa: ASRMTGQNTGELF